Listed below are T cell receptor beta chains from one sample, sequenced in a study of CD8 T cells in Susac syndrome. One entry per CDR3 protein, called by TCRdb with MiXCR from the immunoSEQ multiplex PCR reads. The sample lists approximately 100,000 distinct CDR3 sequences, approximately 90% seen once, with around 0.12% in the top ten. Sequenced sample: CD8+ T cells from PBMCs. All receptors derive from a human donor in good health. Both conserved end residues are trimmed from each CDR3. The size of a clone is reported for some rows only, either as once, few or many, or as a class for expanded clones.

J	size	V	CDR3
TRBJ1-3	.	TRBV20-1	SALPPLGNTIY
TRBJ2-7	.	TRBV20-1	SAPRGGRNEQY
TRBJ1-5	.	TRBV7-2	ASSFDNQPQH
TRBJ2-2	.	TRBV15	ATSRDSGPGELF
TRBJ1-2	.	TRBV3-1	ASSQVEGSGGGYT
TRBJ2-7	.	TRBV7-2	ASSVTSGNRGEQY
TRBJ1-1	.	TRBV6-2/TRBV6-3	ASSYRTGARRNTEAF
TRBJ2-3	.	TRBV5-1	ASSLVVAGWSTDTQY
TRBJ2-3	few	TRBV7-2	ASSGGRRFGTDTQY
TRBJ2-1	.	TRBV3-1	ASSQGRQYNEQF
TRBJ1-2	.	TRBV10-3	AITDTGGQNGYT
TRBJ2-7	.	TRBV4-3	ASSQGASLGEQY
TRBJ2-4	.	TRBV20-1	SARDRTGGMKNIQY
TRBJ1-1	.	TRBV3-1	ASTYASNTEAF